These 8 T cell receptor beta chains were all obtained from the same sample, sequenced in a study of PD-1 blockade in classical Hodgkin lymphoma (dated by TCRdb to between 2020 and 2021). Interpreted using the paper, the time point label stands for: newly diagnosed, previously untreated cHL patient sample. CD4+ T cells were purified from thawed PBMCs by magnetic negative selection with a Miltenyi CD4+ T cell isolation kit. Library prep was done by the immunoSEQ multiplex PCR assay. Imported from immuneACCESS, the table was reduced by TCRdb to in-frame sequences with V and J called. These copies leave out some clones; in studies compared against another copy, an unresolved V gene accounts for under half, and the cause of the remainder is not known. Within this sample are roughly 20,000 clones, with 90% of them counted one time only. Of the sample, around 0.38% is held by the ten largest clones. Input material: CD4+ T cells from blood. These TCRs come from a human donor with classical Hodgkin lymphoma.

V gene TRBV6-5 combines with J gene TRBJ1-2; D call uncertain. CDR3 length equals 13 residues. CDR1 and CDR2 from the germline V gene are MNHEY and SVGAGI. The V and J ends lost 7 bases and 8 bases respectively, with 17 bases between them. CDR3 nucleotides: TGTGCCAGCACCGAAAGAGGGCGCGCCGGCTACACCTTC. Amino acids: CASTERGRAGYTF.

J is TRBJ2-5 and V is TRBV5-1; TRBD2 aligns across 7 bases. The CDR3 is made up of 14 amino acids. Looked up from germline, CDR1 is SGHRS and CDR2 is YFSETQ. V dropped 4 bases and J dropped 2; count of bases not matched to a gene: 5. The CDR3 nucleotides are TGCGCCAGCAGCCTCCAGCGGGGACAAGAGACCCAGTACTTC. This codes for CASSLQRGQETQYF.

The J gene is TRBJ2-4, the V gene TRBV5-5, with 9 positions matching TRBD2. The germline gives CDR1 SGHKS, CDR2 YYEKEE (reference sequence). The CDR3 spans 19 residues. Losses at the gene ends were 0 bases for V and 0 bases for J; bases not matched to a gene: 10. Here the CDR3 reads CASSLGLAGVRLAKNIQYF. In DNA, the CDR3 is TGTGCCAGCAGCTTGGGGTTAGCGGGGGTTCGGCTAGCCAAAAACATTCAGTACTTC.

The chain recombines TRBV2 with TRBJ2-5; a possible D gene is TRBD1 (6 bases). Trimming stripped 7 bases from V and 5 bases from J, with 14 bases between. CDR1 is SNHLY, CDR2 FYNNEI, per germline. There are 13 residues in the CDR3. The CDR3 sequence: CASKGQRSETQYF. CDR3 nucleotide sequence: TGTGCCAGCAAAGGACAGAGATCGGAGACCCAGTACTTC.

CDR3 loop: CAWSPQTDQPQHF. The CDR3 DNA reads as TGTGCCTGGAGCCCCCAGACCGATCAGCCCCAGCATTTT. The chain joins TRBV30 to TRBJ1-5, with D unclear. CDR3 size: 13 residues. Per the germline V gene, CDR1 is GTSNPN and CDR2 is SVGIG (reference sequence). V dropped 3 bases and J dropped 5 bases, with 11 bases sitting between them.

CDR3 DNA: TGTGCCAGCAGCGTAGACAGTAGCTCCTACAATGAGCAGTTCTTC. Translating it yields CASSVDSSSYNEQFF. The rearrangement uses TRBV7-2 and TRBJ2-1, with a weak D call TRBD1 (5 bases). Per germline, CDR1 SGHTA and CDR2 FQGNSA. This CDR3 contains 15 residues. V was shortened by 5 bases and J by 0 bases, with 11 bases between the two germline ends.

CDR3 sequence (DNA): TGTGCCAGCAGTACCGCCTCAGATACGCAGTATTTT. Translation: CASSTASDTQYF. The V call is TRBV28, the J call TRBJ2-3; no reliable D call. This CDR3 is 12 amino acids long. Deletions cut 5 bases from V and 4 bases from J, with 7 bases between. Germline V gene sequence: CDR1 MDHEN, CDR2 SYDVKM.

The J gene is TRBJ1-1, the V gene TRBV11-2, with no clear D. Germline CDR1 reads SGHAT; CDR2 reads FQNNGV. V was shortened by 6 bases and J by 5 bases, with 13 bases between the two germline ends. CDR3 length: 13 amino acids. CDR3 sequence (DNA): TGTGCCAGCAGTTCGATTGTCATAACTGAAGCTTTCTTT. Encoded protein: CASSSIVITEAFF.